The 21 T cell receptor beta chains presented below share a single source sample, sequenced in a study of immune evolution from preneoplasia to lung adenocarcinoma. Only in-frame clones appear in the TCRdb table, and some are missing; sequencing was by immunoSEQ multiplex PCR. The sample shows about 8,200 clones, 70% to 90% of them seen only once. The specimen sequenced was FFPE adjacent normal lung tissue. The receptors here all came from a person between 65 and 79 years old with lung adenocarcinoma.

This chain uses TRBV5-6 with TRBJ1-1; D is uncertain. With 3 bases removed from V and 4 bases from J, the gap between germline ends came to 16 bases. The CDR3 consists of 15 residues. The germline gives CDR1 SGHDT, CDR2 YYEEEE. The CDR3 sequence is CASSSGPFPATEAFF. The CDR3 bases are TGTGCCAGCAGCTCGGGCCCCTTCCCGGCCACTGAAGCTTTCTTT.

This chain uses TRBV7-2 with TRBJ2-7; D tentatively reads TRBD1 or TRBD2 (5 bases each). V was shortened by 2 bases and J by 2 bases, with 13 bases between the two germline ends. The CDR3 spans 15 residues. Germline CDR1 reads SGHTA; CDR2 reads FQGNSA. The CDR3 spells CASSLIRGPTYEQYF. CDR3 bases: TGTGCCAGCAGCTTAATCCGGGGCCCTACCTACGAGCAGTACTTC.

The chain uses TRBV28 and TRBJ1-1; D is unclear. Trimming left V 7 bases short and J 1 base short, with 10 bases between. Germline CDR1 reads MDHEN; CDR2 reads SYDVKM. The CDR3 totals 13 residues. CDR3 bases: TGTGCCAGCATCAGAGATCAGAACACTGAAGCTTTCTTT. Translating it yields CASIRDQNTEAFF.

The chain uses TRBV6-5 and TRBJ2-7; no clear D. The V and J ends lost 8 bases and 2 bases respectively, with 10 bases between them. The CDR3 covers 12 residues. Per the germline V gene, CDR1 is MNHEY and CDR2 is SVGAGI. CDR3 sequence reads: CASRGGTYEQYF. In nucleotides, the CDR3 is TGTGCCAGCCGTGGTGGTACCTACGAGCAGTACTTC.

The chain is built from TRBV6-5 and TRBJ1-1, with 8 bases aligning to TRBD1. V gave up 8 bases and J gave up 8 bases; unmatched junction bases: 7. The CDR3 spans 12 residues. Germline assignment: CDR1 MNHEY and CDR2 SVGAGI. The CDR3: CASLTGAAEAFF. The CDR3 DNA follows: TGTGCCAGCCTGACAGGGGCAGCGGAAGCTTTCTTT.

The chain recombines TRBV5-1 with TRBJ1-2; weak D call: TRBD1 (5 bases). Germline CDR1 and CDR2: SGHRS and YFSETQ. With 2 bases removed from V and 5 bases from J, the gap between germline ends came to 19 bases. The length of the CDR3 is 16 residues. The CDR3 DNA follows: TGCGCCAGCAGCTTAAATTCACTGGGAGCAGGGTATGGCTACACCTTC. This codes for CASSLNSLGAGYGYTF.

CDR3 region: CASSYEAVGKTFF. DNA of the CDR3: TGTGCCAGCAGTTACGAGGCGGTGGGGAAGACTTTCTTT. This chain uses TRBV6-6 with TRBJ1-1, with D unclear. The CDR3 covers 13 residues. Looked up from germline, CDR1 is MNHNY and CDR2 is SVGAGI (reference sequence). The V and J ends lost 2 bases and 12 bases respectively, with 16 bases between them.

As to this clone: A junction end diverges from the germline sequence, so it may reflect a read error. CDR3 region: CASSHGEEGPSFF. The CDR3 region has the DNA TGTGCCAGCAGCCACGGAGAGGAGGGGCCCTCCTTTTTT. The gene calls are TRBV4-2 and TRBJ1-3; tentative D call: TRBD1 (5 bases). The CDR3 extends over 13 amino acids. Germline CDR1 and CDR2: LGHNA and YNFKEQ.

V and J are TRBV2 and TRBJ2-6, with 7 bases fitting TRBD1. CDR3 length equals 15 residues. V dropped 5 bases and J dropped 0; count of bases not matched to a gene: 1. Germline V CDR1 and CDR2: SNHLY, FYNNEI. The DNA of the CDR3 is TGTGCCAGCAGTACAGGGGTCTCTGGGGCCAACGTCCTGACTTTC. As protein: CASSTGVSGANVLTF.

The rearrangement links TRBV6-5 to TRBJ1-6; 7 bases are shared with TRBD1. The V gene end was trimmed by 4 bases and the J gene end by 7 bases; junction bases not matched to a gene: 7. CDR1 and CDR2 (germline): MNHEY, SVGAGI. This CDR3 is 15 amino acids long. The DNA for the CDR3 is TGTGCCAGCAGTTCCCAGGGGGTCAGCAATTCACCCCTCCACTTT. Translated: CASSSQGVSNSPLHF.

The chain recombines TRBV30 with TRBJ2-1; TRBD1 matches 10 bases. The CDR3 has 16 amino acids. Trimming removed 6 bases from V and 7 bases from J; junction bases left unmatched: 15. Germline CDR1 is GTSNPN and CDR2 is SVGIG (reference sequence). In DNA, the CDR3 is TGTGCCTGCACCCTTTGGACAGGGGGTAAGGGGAATGAGCAGTTCTTC. This translates into CACTLWTGGKGNEQFF.

This chain joins TRBV6-5 and TRBJ1-1; 10 bases are shared with TRBD1. The CDR3 extends over 15 amino acids. The V segment lost 5 bases and the J segment 4 bases; nucleotides outside the gene matches: 7. CDR1 is MNHEY and CDR2 is SVGAGI in the germline V gene. This chain's CDR3 is CASSPRQGATTEAFF. The CDR3 bases are TGTGCCAGCAGTCCCCGACAGGGGGCGACCACTGAAGCTTTCTTT.

This clone was seen just once. V usage is TRBV18 and J usage is TRBJ2-7, with TRBD2 matching 9 bases. V lost 6 bases, J lost 0 bases, and 6 bases stayed unmatched. Germline V gene data show CDR1 as KGHSH and CDR2 as LQKENI. This CDR3 has 15 amino acids. The CDR3 spells CASSQSGGPSYEQYF. CDR3 nucleotide sequence: TGTGCCAGCTCCCAGAGCGGGGGGCCCTCCTACGAGCAGTACTTC.

The chain couples TRBV6-5 to TRBJ1-1, with D tentatively TRBD1 (5 bases). The CDR3 runs 15 residues. Germline V gives CDR1 MNHEY, CDR2 SVGAGI. Trimming left V 6 bases short and J 0 bases short, with 14 bases between. The CDR3, as DNA: TGTGCCAGCAGATCGGGACCGAACTTGAACACTGAAGCTTTCTTT. Its translation: CASRSGPNLNTEAFF.

CDR3 residues: CASSAEDRGLQPQHF. The CDR3 DNA reads as TGTGCCAGTAGTGCGGAGGACAGGGGGCTTCAGCCCCAGCATTTT. The chain joins TRBV19 to TRBJ1-5; 11 bases fit TRBD1. Per the germline V gene, CDR1 is LNHDA and CDR2 is SQIVND (reference sequence). The junction had 6 bases not matched to a gene; V was cut back by 5 bases and J by 6 bases. This CDR3 comprises 15 residues. Full variable domain (missing parts from reference TRBV19 and TRBJ1-5): DGGITQSPKYLFRKEGQNVTLSCEQNLNHDAMYWYRQDPGQGLRLIYYSQIVNDFQKGDIAEGYSVSREKKESFPLTVTSAQKNPTAFYLCASSAEDRGLQPQHFGDGTRLSIL.

The rearrangement links TRBV29-1 to TRBJ1-3; TRBD1 agrees at 8 bases. J lost 3 bases, V lost 6 bases, and 7 bases had no gene match. Germline V CDR1 and CDR2: SQVTM, ANQGSEA. This CDR3 comprises 14 residues. The CDR3 region has the DNA TGCAGCGTCAGACAGGGGTATGGTGGAAACACCATATATTTT. Translation: CSVRQGYGGNTIYF.

This clone has more than one count but fewer than ten. V and J are TRBV2 and TRBJ1-6; D remains ambiguous. Per the germline V gene, CDR1 is SNHLY and CDR2 is FYNNEI. V was pared by 4 bases and J by 9 bases, with 16 bases between. The CDR3 is 15 residues long. The CDR3 sequence is CASSGGRALISPLHF. CDR3 nucleotides: TGTGCCAGCAGTGGAGGACGTGCTTTAATTTCACCCCTCCACTTT.

The gene calls are TRBV11-2 and TRBJ2-7; D not certain. Trimming cost V 2 bases and J 1 base, with 9 bases left between them. CDR1 SGHAT and CDR2 FQNNGV come from the germline V gene. The CDR3 extends over 14 amino acids. CDR3 protein: CASSLNTISYEQYF. CDR3 DNA: TGTGCCAGCAGCTTAAATACTATATCCTACGAGCAGTACTTC.

The chain has TRBV29-1 and TRBJ2-5; D is unclear. CDR1 SQVTM and CDR2 ANQGSEA come from the germline V gene. The CDR3 is 12 residues long. The V and J ends lost 4 bases and 3 bases respectively, with 9 bases between them. The CDR3 sequence: CSVVPEKETQYF. For the CDR3, the DNA is TGCAGCGTTGTTCCAGAAAAAGAGACCCAGTACTTC.

CDR3 nucleotide sequence: TGTGCCAGCAGGGGGGAGAACACTGAAGCTTTCTTT. Translation gives CASRGENTEAFF. The chain uses TRBV2 and TRBJ1-1; D possibly corresponds to TRBD1 (5 bases). This CDR3 is 12 amino acids long. V was shortened by 6 bases and J by 1 base, with 6 bases between the two germline ends. Per the germline V gene, CDR1 is SNHLY and CDR2 is FYNNEI.

This clone occurred a few times. The chain uses TRBV6-1 and TRBJ1-2, with TRBD1 identical over 10 bases. Per germline, CDR1 MNHNS and CDR2 SASEGT. There are 13 residues in the CDR3. The ends lost 4 bases at V and 8 bases at J; junction bases unmatched: 4. The CDR3 coding sequence is TGTGCCAGCAGTGGGACAGGGGGGATGGGCTACACCTTC. Protein sequence: CASSGTGGMGYTF.